These 17 T cell receptor beta chains were all obtained from the same sample, sequenced in a study of molecular identifiers for immune sequencing clone quantification. Each CDR3 protein gets one entry after TCRdb re-called the PCR reads with MiXCR. The sample holds hundreds of thousands of distinct CDR3 sequences, around 25% seen once. The sequenced material came from naive CD8+ T cells from blood, with Jurkat cell RNA spiked in. Indicated subset: FACS-sorted CD8+CD4-CCR7+CD45RA+ naive T cells. The source is a human donor in good health. Some libraries in this study had Jurkat cell RNA spiked in.

This clonotype appeared many times. The CDR3 DNA is TGCAGCGTCCCTAAAAACCAAGAGACCCAGTACTTC. Its protein is CSVPKNQETQYF. This sequence joins TRBV29-1 and TRBJ2-5; D is undetermined. Trimming pared 6 bases from V and 0 bases from J, leaving 8 bases between. Germline V CDR1 and CDR2: SQVTM, ANQGSEA. This CDR3 region has 12 residues.

This clonotype was found many times. The chain carries TRBV19 and TRBJ1-5; TRBD1 agrees at 7 bases. Per germline, CDR1 LNHDA and CDR2 SQIVND (reference sequence). This CDR3 has 17 residues. J gave up 0 bases and V 7 bases, and 12 bases lay outside the gene matches. In nucleotides, the CDR3 is TGTGCCAGTACTCCTTTACTCGGGACAGATAGCAATCAGCCCCAGCATTTT. This codes for CASTPLLGTDSNQPQHF.

The J gene is TRBJ2-5, the V gene TRBV28; D might be TRBD1 (6 bases). CDR3 length equals 11 residues. The germline gives CDR1 MDHEN, CDR2 SYDVKM. Trimming removed 6 bases from V and 7 bases from J, with 9 bases in between. The CDR3 sequence is CASSTDRTQYF. Written as DNA, the CDR3 is TGTGCCAGCAGCACGGACAGGACCCAGTACTTC.

The sample holds a few counts of this clonotype. V is TRBV9 and J is TRBJ2-1; D is perhaps TRBD1 or TRBD2 (5 bases each). V dropped 0 bases and J dropped 8 bases, with 21 bases sitting between them. CDR1 SGDLS and CDR2 YYNGEE come from the germline V gene. The CDR3 runs to 17 residues. CDR3 nucleotide sequence: TGTGCCAGCAGCGTAGCCTCCGGGGCCACCCAACCGGATGAGCAGTTCTTC. It encodes CASSVASGATQPDEQFF.

Points on this clonotype: This CDR3 is missing its conserved last phenylalanine or tryptophan, likely due to a read error. V usage is TRBV6-2 or TRBV6-3 and J usage is TRBJ2-7; D might be TRBD2 (5 bases). Germline V lookup: CDR1 MNHEY, CDR2 SVGEGT. The CDR3 is 15 amino acids. CDR3 loop: CARGPYRGLPYAQYL. The CDR3 DNA reads as TGTGCCCGCGGCCCCTATCGCGGGCTTCCCTACGCGCAGTACCTC.

On this clonotype: The conserved phenylalanine or tryptophan normally closing the CDR3 is absent here, so this likely arose from a read error. This chain links TRBV12-3 or TRBV12-4 with TRBJ2-1, with 8 bases fitting TRBD2. V shed 5 bases, J shed 9 bases, and the junction held 9 bases outside the gene matches. The CDR3 is 14 amino acids. The CDR3 reads CASSQGLVWSEQFL. In nucleotides, the CDR3 is TGTGCCAGCAGTCAGGGACTAGTATGGTCTGAGCAGTTCCTC.

The V and J genes are TRBV27 and TRBJ1-6; 8 bases agree with TRBD1. Germline values: CDR1 MNHEY, CDR2 SMNVEV (reference sequence). CDR3 length: 14 amino acids. V trimming: 7 bases; J trimming: 9 bases; junction bases outside the gene matches: 8. CDR3 coding DNA: TGTGCCAGCAAGCTACAGGGGGAAAGTTCACCCCTCCACTTT. Protein: CASKLQGESSPLHF.

This sequence joins TRBV6-5 and TRBJ2-3; D gene ambiguous. CDR1 MNHEY and CDR2 SVGAGI come from the germline V gene. CDR3 length: 12 amino acids. Trimming stripped 10 bases from V and 2 bases from J, with 10 bases between. Written as DNA, the CDR3 is TGTGCCACCGAGGACGTCACAGATACGCAGTATTTT. Its translation: CATEDVTDTQYF.

This clonotype has more than one count but fewer than ten. The V gene is TRBV4-1, the J gene TRBJ2-7; D unresolved. The CDR3 is 13 residues long. The germline V gene encodes CDR1 MGHRA and CDR2 YSYEKL. Trimming stripped 4 bases from V and 5 bases from J, with 12 bases between. The chain's CDR3 is CASSPGLVHEQYF. CDR3 DNA sequence: TGCGCCAGCAGCCCCGGCCTAGTCCACGAGCAGTACTTC.

The chain recombines TRBV10-3 with TRBJ1-2; 7 bases fit TRBD1. Germline V gene data show CDR1 as ENHRY and CDR2 as SYGVKD. The junction had 4 bases not matched to a gene; V was cut back by 2 bases and J by 7 bases. The CDR3 has 13 residues. CDR3 coding DNA: TGTGCCATCAGTGAGACAGGGGAGAGTGGCTACACCTTC. Its translation: CAISETGESGYTF.

This clonotype showed up many times. This chain joins TRBV6-2 or TRBV6-3 and TRBJ2-7; 9 bases align to TRBD2. Trimming removed 4 bases from V and 2 bases from J; junction bases left unmatched: 0. Germline assignment: CDR1 MNHEY and CDR2 SVGEGT. This CDR3 is 13 amino acids long. The CDR3 DNA sequence: TGTGCCAGCAGTTGGACTAGCGCCTACGAGCAGTACTTC. This codes for CASSWTSAYEQYF.

The chain employs TRBV27 and TRBJ2-7; unclear D gene. The CDR3 totals 14 residues. V was clipped by 5 bases and J by 0 bases, with 11 bases between them. The germline V gene encodes CDR1 MNHEY and CDR2 SMNVEV (reference sequence). CDR3 sequence: CASSPLWTSYEQYF. In DNA, the CDR3 is TGTGCCAGCAGTCCTCTATGGACCTCCTACGAGCAGTACTTC.

This clonotype was counted ten times or more. V is TRBV19 and J is TRBJ2-7; D is unclear. The germline CDR1 and CDR2 sequences are LNHDA and SQIVND (reference sequence). Between the trimmed V and J ends, which lost 4 bases and 7 bases, there was a span of 14 bases. This CDR3 has 13 residues. The CDR3 sequence is CASSTYSGEEQYF. In DNA, the CDR3 is TGTGCCAGTAGTACCTACTCGGGCGAGGAGCAGTACTTC.

This clonotype was seen at least ten times. This chain joins TRBV7-8 and TRBJ1-2; D remains unclear. Germline CDR1 SGHVS, CDR2 FQNEAQ. This CDR3 spans 13 amino acids. V was clipped by 2 bases and J by 4 bases, with 8 bases between them. The CDR3 reads CASSLTPSYGYTF. DNA for the CDR3: TGTGCCAGCAGCTTAACGCCTAGCTATGGCTACACCTTC.

This clonotype was counted many times. The chain is built from TRBV7-9 and TRBJ1-5; D might be TRBD1 (5 bases). The CDR3 covers 13 residues. The germline V gene has CDR1 SEHNR and CDR2 FQNEAQ (reference sequence). Trimming pared 5 bases from V and 7 bases from J, leaving 12 bases between. The CDR3 DNA sequence: TGTGCCAGCAGCCAAGACAGTTTCCAGCCCCAGCATTTT. Protein sequence: CASSQDSFQPQHF.

At least ten counts were recorded for this clonotype. The J gene is TRBJ2-1, the V gene TRBV7-2, with 13 bases fitting TRBD2. Unmatched junction bases numbered 8, after V lost 0 bases and J lost 6 bases. The CDR3 is 18 amino acids. Per the germline V gene, CDR1 is SGHTA and CDR2 is FQGNSA. The CDR3 sequence is CASSLAYVGLAGSNEQFF. CDR3 coding DNA: TGTGCCAGCAGCTTAGCGTATGTGGGACTAGCGGGAAGCAATGAGCAGTTCTTC.

This clonotype was seen only a few times. This rearrangement joins TRBV12-3 or TRBV12-4 to TRBJ2-5; 8 positions agree with TRBD1. The CDR3 length is 14 residues. The trim removed 4 bases at V and 4 bases at J, leaving 5 bases unmatched. The CDR3 here is CASSSTGERETQYF. Here the CDR3 DNA reads TGTGCCAGCAGTTCGACAGGGGAGCGAGAGACCCAGTACTTC.